The 23 T cell receptor beta chains below come from one sample, sequenced in a study of T cell repertoires in cytomegalovirus infection. Each CDR3 protein gets one entry after TCRdb re-called the reads with MiXCR. In the table there are some 700,000 distinct CDR3 sequences, about 40% of which are singletons. The sample taken for sequencing was PBMCs. Receptors originate from a human donor in good health (CMV status not recorded). Some clones in this sample may be carry-over from other donors' samples.

This sequence joins TRBV19 and TRBJ2-2; maybe TRBD1 (5 bases). Between the trimmed V and J ends, which lost 5 bases and 7 bases, there was a span of 17 bases. The CDR3 runs to 15 residues. Germline V gene sequence: CDR1 LNHDA, CDR2 SQIVND (reference sequence). The CDR3 bases are TGTGCCAGTAGTGCCCTGGCAGGGTCTGGCGGGGAGCTGTTTTTT. Translation gives CASSALAGSGGELFF.

V and J are TRBV28 and TRBJ2-7, with 14 bases matching TRBD2. This CDR3 is built from 16 residues. CDR1 and CDR2 from the germline V gene are MDHEN and SYDVKM. J was trimmed by 4 bases and V by 6 bases; bases with no gene match: 8. CDR3 region: CASSLPGLAGAYEQYF. As DNA, the CDR3 is TGTGCCAGCAGCCTTCCGGGACTAGCGGGAGCATACGAGCAGTACTTC.

This clonotype was seen just once. This rearrangement joins TRBV12-3 or TRBV12-4 to TRBJ2-7; 15 bases are a match to TRBD2. Unmatched junction bases numbered 5, after V lost 6 bases and J lost 8 bases. The CDR3 consists of 14 residues. The CDR3, as DNA: TGTGCCAGCAGCAGGACTAGCGGGAGGGGACAGCAGTACTTC. It translates to CASSRTSGRGQQYF.

This clonotype was detected only a few times. The chain has TRBV28 and TRBJ2-7, with D possibly matching TRBD1 (6 bases). Trimming left V 3 bases short and J 6 bases short, with 21 bases between. Germline V gene data show CDR1 as MDHEN and CDR2 as SYDVKM. The CDR3 is 16 residues long. CDR3 nucleotide sequence: TGTGCCAGCAGTTTCGGCTCAATGACAGGCCAGGTCGAGCAGTACTTC. Translation: CASSFGSMTGQVEQYF.

The V gene is TRBV5-1, the J gene TRBJ2-7, with 13 bases matching TRBD2. V was pared by 3 bases and J by 4 bases, with 7 bases of the junction left unmatched. There are 16 residues in the CDR3. Germline-derived CDR1 and CDR2 are SGHRS and YFSETQ. The CDR3 spells CASSSGLAGVKYEQYF. The CDR3 coding sequence is TGCGCCAGCAGCTCCGGACTAGCGGGAGTGAAATACGAGCAGTACTTC.

This clonotype was seen only a few times. The chain recombines TRBV2 with TRBJ2-5; D unclear. The CDR3 has 12 residues. The V end lost 8 bases, the J end lost 5 bases, and 12 bases lay between the germline ends. Per germline, CDR1 SNHLY and CDR2 FYNNEI. In DNA form, the CDR3 reads TGTGCCAGCGACCCTTTGGGGGAGACCCAGTACTTC. This encodes CASDPLGETQYF. Drawing the rest from reference TRBV2 and TRBJ2-5, the complete variable domain is EPEVTQTPSHQVTQMGQEVILRCVPISNHLYFYWYRQILGQKVEFLVSFYNNEISEKSEIFDDQFSVERPDGSNFTLKIRSTKLEDSAMYFCASDPLGETQYFGPGTRLLVL.

On this clonotype: Here the CDR3 omits its conserved ending phenylalanine or tryptophan, so a read error is the likely source. The chain joins TRBV19 to TRBJ2-5, with D possibly matching TRBD1 (5 bases). V dropped 3 bases and J dropped 5 bases, with 13 bases sitting between them. CDR1 is LNHDA, CDR2 SQIVND, per germline (reference sequence). The CDR3 totals 14 residues. The CDR3 loop reads CASSILGVVETQYL. In DNA form, the CDR3 reads TGTGCCAGTAGTATTCTAGGGGTGGTGGAGACCCAGTACTTA.

This clonotype was seen repeatedly, ten times or more. One junction end disagrees with the germline gene, perhaps due to a read error. The V gene is TRBV7-2, the J gene TRBJ1-2; maybe TRBD1 (6 bases). Germline CDR1 SGHTA, CDR2 FQGNSA. This CDR3 contains 11 residues. CDR3 nucleotides: TGTGCCAGCAGCTTAGTCGGGACACCCCTCTTC. The encoded protein is CASSLVGTPLF.

V is TRBV7-2 and J is TRBJ1-1, with D perhaps TRBD1 (5 bases). Deletions cut 5 bases from V and 0 bases from J, with 16 bases between. This CDR3 region has 16 residues. Germline V gives CDR1 SGHTA, CDR2 FQGNSA. This CDR3 is CASSLFGAGLNTEAFF. The CDR3 region has the DNA TGTGCCAGCAGCCTCTTCGGTGCAGGGTTGAACACTGAAGCTTTCTTT.

This chain connects TRBV28 to TRBJ1-1; TRBD1 matches 7 bases. The V segment lost 5 bases and the J segment 7 bases; nucleotides outside the gene matches: 13. This CDR3 comprises 15 residues. CDR1 MDHEN and CDR2 SYDVKM come from the germline V gene. CDR3 sequence: CASSPPVDRVIEAFF. The CDR3 nucleotides are TGTGCCAGCAGTCCCCCCGTCGACAGGGTAATTGAAGCTTTCTTT.

The CDR3 sequence: CASSPKLDWALEQYF. The CDR3 nucleotides read TGTGCCAGCAGCCCTAAACTAGATTGGGCGTTGGAGCAGTACTTC. The chain is built from TRBV7-2 and TRBJ2-7; D might be TRBD2 (5 bases). Trimming stripped 5 bases from V and 7 bases from J, with 21 bases between. The CDR3 length is 15 residues. Germline V gene sequence: CDR1 SGHTA, CDR2 FQGNSA.

The chain joins TRBV28 to TRBJ2-1, with D possibly matching TRBD2 (5 bases). V gave up 6 bases and J gave up 10 bases, with 16 bases separating them. The CDR3 sequence is 13 residues long. Germline V gives CDR1 MDHEN, CDR2 SYDVKM. In nucleotides, the CDR3 is TGTGCCAGCAGCCGGGTCCTATCTAGCGAGCAGTTCTTC. Encoded protein: CASSRVLSSEQFF.

V is TRBV19 and J is TRBJ1-1; tentative D call: TRBD1 (5 bases). V lost 3 bases, J lost 0 bases, and 8 bases lay in between. This CDR3 region has 14 residues. CDR1 is LNHDA, CDR2 SQIVND, per germline (reference sequence). This CDR3 reads CASSMRGMNTEAFF. The CDR3 coding sequence is TGTGCCAGTAGTATGCGGGGGATGAACACTGAAGCTTTCTTT. The whole variable domain, filled in from reference TRBV19 and TRBJ1-1, reads DGGITQSPKYLFRKEGQNVTLSCEQNLNHDAMYWYRQDPGQGLRLIYYSQIVNDFQKGDIAEGYSVSREKKESFPLTVTSAQKNPTAFYLCASSMRGMNTEAFFGQGTRLTVV.

This clonotype was counted at least ten times. V usage is TRBV19 and J usage is TRBJ1-4; D not resolved. Germline CDR1 reads LNHDA; CDR2 reads SQIVND (reference sequence). The CDR3 consists of 15 residues. The ends were cut back, 4 bases at V and 1 base at J, with 10 bases in the middle. The CDR3 bases are TGTGCCAGTAGTACCAAGGGCTTAACTAATGAAAAACTGTTTTTT. This gives the protein CASSTKGLTNEKLFF.

The V call is TRBV2, the J call TRBJ2-6, with no clear D. This CDR3 has 16 residues. Trimming cost V 2 bases and J 0 bases, with 8 bases left between them. Germline V CDR1 and CDR2: SNHLY, FYNNEI. The DNA of the CDR3 is TGTGCCAGCAGTGAAATCGGGCACTCTGGGGCCAACGTCCTGACTTTC. It is translated as CASSEIGHSGANVLTF.

The table lists this clonotype with a few counts. The J gene is TRBJ1-2, the V gene TRBV28, with 10 bases that match TRBD1. Trimming took 8 bases from V and 4 from J; bases not matched to a gene: 10. The CDR3 contains 15 residues. Germline loops: CDR1 MDHEN, CDR2 SYDVKM. This CDR3 is CASETGTGDGYGYTF. CDR3 DNA: TGTGCCAGCGAAACTGGGACAGGGGATGGCTATGGCTACACCTTC.

This clonotype was observed a handful of times. The genes are TRBV7-6 and TRBJ2-1, with TRBD1 identical over 11 bases. The germline gives CDR1 SGHVS, CDR2 FNYEAQ. V gave up 5 bases and J gave up 4 bases; unmatched junction bases: 7. This CDR3 region has 16 residues. CDR3 residues: CASSSRTGGPYNEQFF. CDR3 bases: TGTGCCAGCAGCAGCCGGACAGGGGGCCCTTACAATGAGCAGTTCTTC.

This chain joins TRBV28 and TRBJ2-5, with TRBD2 matching over 11 bases. This CDR3 has 16 residues. In germline, CDR1 is MDHEN, CDR2 SYDVKM. With 2 bases clipped from V and 7 bases from J, the junction kept 9 bases outside the gene matches. CDR3 residues: CASSLSGTSGPGTQYF. In DNA, the CDR3 is TGTGCCAGCAGTTTAAGCGGGACTAGCGGTCCGGGGACCCAGTACTTC.

J is TRBJ2-7 and V is TRBV7-9, with no clear D. The V end was cut by 2 bases, the J end by 6 bases, with 11 bases between. The CDR3 loop spans 13 amino acids. The germline gives CDR1 SEHNR, CDR2 FQNEAQ (reference sequence). CDR3 sequence: CASSLLGAGEQYF. CDR3 nucleotides: TGTGCCAGCAGCTTATTAGGTGCTGGCGAGCAGTACTTC.

This chain joins TRBV28 and TRBJ1-2; D gene unclear. The V gene's germline CDR1 is MDHEN and CDR2 SYDVKM. Trimming left V 5 bases short and J 8 bases short, with 21 bases between. The length of the CDR3 is 15 residues. The CDR3 DNA is TGTGCCAGCAGTATGCCGGACGCCTCTGGAAGGGGCTACACCTTC. Protein sequence: CASSMPDASGRGYTF.

The CDR3 bases are TGTGCCAGCAGTCCATGGACCGAGAACACTGAAGCTTTCTTT. The encoded protein is CASSPWTENTEAFF. The chain couples TRBV12-3 or TRBV12-4 to TRBJ1-1; D is undetermined. The CDR3 is made up of 14 amino acids. Trimming pared 5 bases from V and 1 base from J, leaving 11 bases between.

The V and J genes are TRBV28 and TRBJ2-7; 10 positions agree with TRBD2. This CDR3 has 16 amino acids. The junction had 7 bases not matched to a gene; V was cut back by 4 bases and J by 1 base. CDR1 is MDHEN and CDR2 is SYDVKM in the germline V gene. The CDR3 protein is CASSSLTSGPSYEQYF. The CDR3, as DNA: TGTGCCAGCAGTTCCCTGACTAGCGGGCCTTCCTACGAGCAGTACTTC.

This clonotype was recorded many times. The V call is TRBV7-8, the J call TRBJ2-2; D is perhaps TRBD2 (7 bases). Per the germline V gene, CDR1 is SGHVS and CDR2 is FQNEAQ. The CDR3 loop spans 15 amino acids. Trimming took 5 bases from V and 7 from J, leaving 17 bases between them. As DNA, the CDR3 is TGTGCCAGCAGCCGCGGGGGCAGGGGTAACGGGGAGCTGTTTTTT. This codes for CASSRGGRGNGELFF.